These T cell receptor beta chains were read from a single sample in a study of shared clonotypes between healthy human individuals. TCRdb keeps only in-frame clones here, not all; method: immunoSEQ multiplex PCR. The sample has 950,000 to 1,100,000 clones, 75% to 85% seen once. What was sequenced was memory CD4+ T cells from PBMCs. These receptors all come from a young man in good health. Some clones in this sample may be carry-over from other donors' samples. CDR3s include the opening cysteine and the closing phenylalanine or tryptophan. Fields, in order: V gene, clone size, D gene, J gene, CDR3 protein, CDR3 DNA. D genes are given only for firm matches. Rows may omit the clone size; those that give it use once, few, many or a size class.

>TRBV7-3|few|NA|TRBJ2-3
CASSYQGADTQYF
TGTGCCAGCAGCTACCAGGGAGCAGATACGCAGTATTTT
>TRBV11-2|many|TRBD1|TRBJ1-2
CASSWDSYGYTF
TGTGCCAGCAGCTGGGACAGCTATGGCTACACCTTC
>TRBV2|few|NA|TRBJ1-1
CASTFRTEAFF
TGTGCCAGCACCTTCAGAACTGAAGCTTTCTTT
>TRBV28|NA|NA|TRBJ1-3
CASSLYRVSGNTIYF
TGTGCCAGCAGTCTATACAGGGTCTCTGGAAACACCATATATTTT
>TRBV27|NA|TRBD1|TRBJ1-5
CASSLMRDRAQPQHF
TGTGCCAGCAGTCTCATGAGGGACAGGGCTCAGCCCCAGCATTTT
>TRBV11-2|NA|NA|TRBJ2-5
CASSLERRTQYF
TGTGCCAGCAGCTTAGAGCGAAGGACCCAGTACTTC
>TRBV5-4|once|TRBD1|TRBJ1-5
CASSLWGQGQPQHF
TGTGCCAGCAGCTTGTGGGGACAGGGCCAGCCCCAGCATTTT
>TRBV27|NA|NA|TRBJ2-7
CASSLFAYEQYF
TGTGCCAGCAGTTTATTCGCCTACGAGCAGTACTTC
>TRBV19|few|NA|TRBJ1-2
CASTGSSLYGYTF
TGTGCCAGTACCGGCAGCTCCTTATATGGCTACACCTTC
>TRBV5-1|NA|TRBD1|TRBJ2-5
CASSFDRVLETQYF
TGCGCCAGCAGCTTCGACAGGGTATTAGAGACCCAGTACTTC
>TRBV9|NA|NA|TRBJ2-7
CASSVEGNSPYEQYF
TGTGCCAGCAGCGTAGAGGGGAACAGCCCCTACGAGCAGTACTTC
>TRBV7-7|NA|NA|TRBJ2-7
CASSQGDLGEQYF
TGTGCCAGCAGCCAAGGCGACTTAGGAGAGCAGTACTTC
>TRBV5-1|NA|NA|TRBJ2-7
CASSRGVTGSSYEQYF
TGCGCCAGCAGCCGAGGCGTAACAGGTAGCTCCTACGAGCAGTACTTC
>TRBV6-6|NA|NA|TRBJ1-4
CASSSSSNNEKLFF
TGTGCCAGCAGTTCTAGCAGCAATAATGAAAAACTGTTTTTT
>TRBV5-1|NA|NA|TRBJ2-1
CASSLDKPSNEQFF
TGCGCCAGCAGCCTGGACAAGCCGTCTAATGAGCAGTTCTTC
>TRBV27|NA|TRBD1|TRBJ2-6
CASGTVYSGANVLTF
TGTGCCAGCGGGACAGTTTACTCTGGGGCCAACGTCCTGACTTTC
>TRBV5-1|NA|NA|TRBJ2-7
CASSLDRATYEQYF
TGCGCCAGCAGCTTGGACAGAGCCACCTACGAGCAGTACTTC
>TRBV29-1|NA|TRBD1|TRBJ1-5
CSVAVGQGGNQPQHF
TGCAGCGTTGCAGTGGGACAGGGGGGCAATCAGCCCCAGCATTTT
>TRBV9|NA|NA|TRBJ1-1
CASNQRGLNTEAFF
TGTGCCAGCAACCAAAGGGGGTTGAACACTGAAGCTTTCTTT
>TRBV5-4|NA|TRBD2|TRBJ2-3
CASSPGALAGGAPRDTQYF
TGTGCCAGCAGCCCAGGGGCACTAGCGGGAGGTGCACCCAGAGATACGCAGTATTTT
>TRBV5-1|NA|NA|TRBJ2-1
CASSLATASNNEQFF
TGCGCCAGCAGCTTGGCAACTGCCTCTAACAATGAGCAGTTCTTC
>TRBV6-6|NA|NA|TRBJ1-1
CASNPDYTEAFF
TGTGCCAGCAACCCGGACTACACTGAAGCTTTCTTT
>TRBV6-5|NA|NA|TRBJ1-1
CASSYSRGNTEAFF
TGTGCCAGCAGTTACTCCCGCGGGAACACTGAAGCTTTCTTT
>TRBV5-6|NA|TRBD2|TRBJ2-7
CASSWTAGLAVAREQYF
TGTGCCAGCAGCTGGACCGCGGGACTAGCGGTCGCTCGGGAGCAGTACTTC
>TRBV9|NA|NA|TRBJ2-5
CASSADSEKETQYF
TGTGCCAGCAGCGCCGACTCCGAGAAGGAGACCCAGTACTTC
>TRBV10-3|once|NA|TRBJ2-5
CAISDIEVYQETQYF
TGTGCCATCAGTGACATAGAAGTATACCAAGAGACCCAGTACTTC
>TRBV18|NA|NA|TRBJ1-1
CASSPRDATVEAFF
TGTGCCAGCTCACCACGGGACGCAACGGTCGAAGCTTTCTTT
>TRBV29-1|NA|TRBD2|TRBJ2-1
CSVITSGNARSYNEQFF
TGCAGCGTTATAACTAGCGGGAACGCTCGCTCCTACAATGAGCAGTTCTTC
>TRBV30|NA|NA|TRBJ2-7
CAWSVLGSSYEQYF
TGTGCCTGGAGTGTACTTGGGAGCTCCTACGAGCAGTACTTC
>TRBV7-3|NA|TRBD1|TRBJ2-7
CASSPGPLGTDYEQYF
TGTGCCAGCAGCCCCGGTCCCTTGGGGACAGATTACGAGCAGTACTTC
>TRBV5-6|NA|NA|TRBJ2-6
CASSLVQGRATGANVLTF
TGTGCCAGCAGCTTGGTGCAGGGGCGGGCAACTGGGGCCAACGTCCTGACTTTC
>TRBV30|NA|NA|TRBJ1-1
CAWSQQQNTEAFF
TGTGCCTGGAGTCAACAGCAGAACACTGAAGCTTTCTTT
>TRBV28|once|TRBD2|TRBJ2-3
CASSSGLAGRTDTQYF
TGTGCCAGCAGTTCCGGACTAGCGGGACGCACAGATACGCAGTATTTT
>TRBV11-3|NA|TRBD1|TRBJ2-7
CASRRTGKWIYYEQYF
TGTGCCAGCCGACGGACAGGAAAGTGGATTTACTACGAGCAGTACTTC
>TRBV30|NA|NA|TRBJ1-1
CAWRRLTEAFF
TGTGCCTGGAGGAGGCTTACTGAAGCTTTCTTT
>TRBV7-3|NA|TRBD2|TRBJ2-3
CASSRAPGGEADTQYF
TGTGCCAGCAGCCGCGCGCCGGGAGGGGAGGCAGATACGCAGTATTTT
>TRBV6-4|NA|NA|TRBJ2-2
CASSEVLGTGELFF
TGTGCCAGCAGTGAAGTCTTGGGCACCGGGGAGCTGTTTTTT
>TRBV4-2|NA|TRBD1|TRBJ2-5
CASSRGRGLSQETQYF
TGTGCCAGCAGCCGTGGCAGGGGGCTTTCCCAAGAGACCCAGTACTTC
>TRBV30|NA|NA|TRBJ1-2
CAWSDIWGDYGYTF
TGTGCCTGGAGTGATATTTGGGGTGACTATGGCTACACCTTC
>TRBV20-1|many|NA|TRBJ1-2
CSAQGPRDRF
TGCAGTGCGCAGGGACCCCGAGACCGCTTC